This T cell receptor (beta chain) came from a study of T cell responses to AZD1222 COVID-19 vaccine. TCRdb keeps only in-frame clones here, not all; method: immunoSEQ multiplex PCR. The data show tens of thousands of clones, about nine tenths seen once. CDR3 length equals 14 residues. Germline CDR1 SGHTA, CDR2 FQGNSA. V was shortened by 1 base and J by 2 bases, with 9 bases between the two germline ends. The sequenced sample was peripheral blood, obtained 28 days after the second AZD1222 dose. This clonotype was sampled from an adult who received the AZD1222 COVID-19 vaccine. This rearrangement joins TRBV7-2 to TRBJ2-7; no definite D call. CDR3 DNA: TGTGCCAGCAGCTTAGAAGCTAGAACCTACGAGCAGTACTTC. Translating it yields CASSLEARTYEQYF.